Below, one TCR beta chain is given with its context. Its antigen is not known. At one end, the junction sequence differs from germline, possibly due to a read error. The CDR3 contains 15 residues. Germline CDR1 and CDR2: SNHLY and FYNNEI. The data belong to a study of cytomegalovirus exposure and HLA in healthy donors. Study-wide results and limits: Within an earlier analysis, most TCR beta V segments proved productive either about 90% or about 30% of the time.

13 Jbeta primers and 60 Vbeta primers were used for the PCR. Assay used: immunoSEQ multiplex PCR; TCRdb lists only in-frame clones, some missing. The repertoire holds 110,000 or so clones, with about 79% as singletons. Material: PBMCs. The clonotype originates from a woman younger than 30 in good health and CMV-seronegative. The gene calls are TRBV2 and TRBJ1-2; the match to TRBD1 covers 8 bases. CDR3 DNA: TGTGCCAGCAGAGAAGACGGACAGGGATCCCATGGCTACACCTTC. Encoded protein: CASREDGQGSHGYTF.